The entry below describes one T cell receptor beta chain. These data are taken from a study of blood T cell repertoires in COVID-19. In the study overall: Samples representing acute and convalescent COVID-19 were sourced from the United States, Italy and Spain. In each case, the material was cDNA or gDNA derived from T cells, B-cell-depleted T cells, or PBMCs.

In the authors' methods: Nucleated cell number was recorded as an estimate derived from reference gene primer amplification. Clones were sequenced by immunoSEQ multiplex PCR, and TCRdb holds only the in-frame ones, with some missing. For V, J and clone size, that table is used; D and trimming come from the DNA. The sample contains about 100,000 clones, roughly 92% of which appear only once. This clonotype was sampled from an older man with acute or convalescent COVID-19. Sequencing input: peripheral blood.

CDR3 residues: CASSFRTGRTGELFF. The CDR3 coding sequence is TGTGCCAGCAGTTTTCGGACAGGCCGTACCGGGGAGCTGTTTTTT. V and J are TRBV28 and TRBJ2-2; TRBD1 matches at 7 bases. The germline V gene has CDR1 MDHEN and CDR2 SYDVKM. The CDR3 consists of 15 residues. The junction had 6 bases not matched to a gene; V was cut back by 3 bases and J by 5 bases. Combining the CDR3 with reference TRBV28 and TRBJ2-2 gives the whole variable domain DVKVTQSSRYLVKRTGEKVFLECVQDMDHENMFWYRQDPGLGLRLIYFSYDVKMKEKGDIPEGYSVSREKKERFSLILESASTNQTSMYLCASSFRTGRTGELFFGEGSRLTVL.